This entry lists 5 T cell receptor beta chains sequenced from one sample in a study of blood T cell repertoires in COVID-19. Using immunoSEQ multiplex PCR, the repertoire was profiled, and TCRdb retains in-frame clones only, with some absent. The table shows about 250,000 clones, with around 89% occurring only once. The sample was peripheral blood. The receptors originated from a woman in her twenties or thirties with COVID-19, enrolled during active disease.

V usage is TRBV3-1 (or the pseudogene TRBV3-2) and J usage is TRBJ2-5, with 10 bases matching TRBD2. The germline CDR1 and CDR2 sequences are LGHDT and YNNKEL (reference sequence). The CDR3 covers 24 residues. Trimming at V came to 3 bases and at J to 2 bases, leaving 30 bases not matched to a gene. The CDR3 coding sequence is TGTGCCAGCAGCCACAGGGGGTCCCTGGGGACTAGCGAAGTTTTTTTGCCCCTTCAAGAGACCCAGTACTTC. Translation gives CASSHRGSLGTSEVFLPLQETQYF.

V gene TRBV18 combines with J gene TRBJ1-2; perhaps TRBD1 as D (5 bases). CDR1 KGHSH and CDR2 LQKENI come from the germline V gene. The CDR3 covers 13 residues. Trimming took off 5 bases at V and 8 bases at J, with 15 bases between the two ends. CDR3 residues: CASSSGPQGGYTF. The CDR3 DNA follows: TGTGCCAGCTCATCAGGACCCCAGGGAGGCTACACCTTC.

The rearrangement links TRBV18 to TRBJ2-7, with 8 bases matching TRBD1. With V trimmed by 3 bases and J by 5 bases, 6 bases remained unmatched. The germline gives CDR1 KGHSH, CDR2 LQKENI. CDR3 length equals 14 residues. CDR3 in amino acids: CASSPGQGSHEQYF. CDR3 sequence (DNA): TGTGCCAGCTCACCCGGACAGGGTTCCCACGAGCAGTACTTC.

This chain joins TRBV4-1 and TRBJ2-1; 12 bases fit TRBD2. The V and J ends lost 0 bases and 5 bases, in that order; junction bases with no gene match: 2. The CDR3 sequence is 16 residues long. Germline V gene data show CDR1 as MGHRA and CDR2 as YSYEKL. Here the CDR3 reads CASSQERLAGDNEQFF. Here the CDR3 DNA reads TGCGCCAGCAGCCAAGAAAGACTAGCGGGGGACAATGAGCAGTTCTTC.

This clone was counted once. The V and J genes are TRBV4-1 and TRBJ1-1; 11 positions agree with TRBD1. The germline CDR1 and CDR2 sequences are MGHRA and YSYEKL. V dropped 3 bases and J dropped 3; count of bases not matched to a gene: 3. This CDR3 region has 15 residues. The CDR3 nucleotides are TGCGCCAGCAGCCAGGGGACAGGGGGGGACACTGAAGCTTTCTTT. Residues: CASSQGTGGDTEAFF.